This T cell receptor (beta chain) was documented in a study of blood T cell repertoires in COVID-19 (TCRdb year 2020). Broadly, across the study: The collaborator samples originated in the United States, Italy and Spain and spanned the acute and convalescent phases of COVID-19. Nearly every sample came with metadata listing a de-identified subject ID, COVID-19 status, age in years and sex. Subjects who had been exposed to COVID-19, were actively infected with it, or had recovered from it provided the deeply sampled blood TCRbeta repertoires that made up the dataset. The material from the prospective study consisted of cDNA or gDNA derived from T cells, B-cell-depleted T cells, or PBMCs. Where available, HLA class I and class II types were obtained from metadata supplied by the sample provider rather than from assay-based typing. The samples were drawn from the first 160 participants of the ongoing ImmuneRACE study and from over 950 subjects provided by 6 global collaborators. A freely available public database, intended as a resource for researchers studying the immune response to SARS-CoV-2, is where the repertoires were released.

Notes on this clone: This clone's antigen is unknown. No base qualities exist here, and no much larger clone lies one base off it.

The collaborating institutions used their own protocols to collect whole blood in K2EDTA tubes. For TCRbeta analysis, collaborators shipped samples in one of three forms: frozen whole blood, isolated PBMCs, or DNA extracted from either of those sample types. The CDR1 and CDR2 encoded by the germline V gene are ENHRY and SYGVKD. The CDR3, from cysteine to phenylalanine, totals 15 residues. Only the CDR3 region is kept as DNA, spanning 45 bases read in frame from base 1. At the junction V is shortened by 4 bases and J by 4 bases; bases outside the gene matches: 6. The study at large found these results: The amount of clinical and demographic metadata varied by source and participant and was provided uncurated.

TCRbeta CDR3 regions were amplified from genomic DNA by means of the immunoSEQ Assay, a bias-controlled multiplex PCR. The source study handled its data this way. Within the assay, amplification of reference gene primers was used to estimate how many nucleated cells each sample contained. To quantify the absolute abundance of each unique TCRbeta CDR3 rearrangement, sequence reads were collapsed and filtered. For each sample, productive Simpson clonality was calculated as the square root of Simpson's diversity index over productive rearrangements. TCRdb retrieved this table from immuneACCESS and kept in-frame rearrangements only. Not all clones are present; in checked studies, unresolved V genes account for under half, and no reason is known for the remainder. The V and J calls and clone size were taken over from that table, and D and trimming were inferred from the DNA. In this sample the table shows more than 90,000 clones, more than 75% of which occur a single time. The biggest ten clones account for approximately 7.9% of the sample.

The sample comprised peripheral blood. The source of this sequence is a man aged 70-80 years with acute or convalescent COVID-19. The V gene is TRBV10-3 and the J gene is TRBJ2-2, with TRBD2 matching 7 junction bases. The DNA sequence follows: TGTGCCATCAGTGGACGGGAGGTGGGCACCGGGGAGCTGTTTTTT. Its protein reads: CAISGREVGTGELFF.